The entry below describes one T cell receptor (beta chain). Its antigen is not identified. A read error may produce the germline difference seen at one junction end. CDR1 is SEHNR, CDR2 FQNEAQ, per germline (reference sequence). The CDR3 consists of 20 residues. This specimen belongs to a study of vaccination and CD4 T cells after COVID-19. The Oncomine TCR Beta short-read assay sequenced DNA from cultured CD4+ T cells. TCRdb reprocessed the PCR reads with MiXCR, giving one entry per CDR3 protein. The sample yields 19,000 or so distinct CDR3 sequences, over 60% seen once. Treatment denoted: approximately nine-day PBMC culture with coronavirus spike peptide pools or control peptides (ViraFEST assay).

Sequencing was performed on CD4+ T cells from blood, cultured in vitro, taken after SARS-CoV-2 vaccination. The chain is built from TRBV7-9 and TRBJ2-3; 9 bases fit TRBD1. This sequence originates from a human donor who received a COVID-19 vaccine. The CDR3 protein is CTSSSLEPGQGLYSSDTQYF. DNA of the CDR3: TGTACCAGCAGTTCCCTTGAACCGGGACAGGGCCTCTATTCCTCAGATACGCAGTATTTT.